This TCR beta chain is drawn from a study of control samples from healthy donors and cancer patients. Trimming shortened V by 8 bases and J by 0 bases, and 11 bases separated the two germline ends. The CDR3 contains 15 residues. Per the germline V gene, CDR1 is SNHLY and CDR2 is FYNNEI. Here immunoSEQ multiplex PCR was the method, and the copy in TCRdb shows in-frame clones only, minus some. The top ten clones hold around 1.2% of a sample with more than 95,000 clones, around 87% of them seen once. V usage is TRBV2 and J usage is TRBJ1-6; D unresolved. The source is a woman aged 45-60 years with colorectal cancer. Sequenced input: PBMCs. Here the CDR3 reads CASQGLSSYNSPLHF. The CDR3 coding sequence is TGTGCCAGCCAAGGGCTCAGCTCCTATAATTCACCCCTCCACTTT.